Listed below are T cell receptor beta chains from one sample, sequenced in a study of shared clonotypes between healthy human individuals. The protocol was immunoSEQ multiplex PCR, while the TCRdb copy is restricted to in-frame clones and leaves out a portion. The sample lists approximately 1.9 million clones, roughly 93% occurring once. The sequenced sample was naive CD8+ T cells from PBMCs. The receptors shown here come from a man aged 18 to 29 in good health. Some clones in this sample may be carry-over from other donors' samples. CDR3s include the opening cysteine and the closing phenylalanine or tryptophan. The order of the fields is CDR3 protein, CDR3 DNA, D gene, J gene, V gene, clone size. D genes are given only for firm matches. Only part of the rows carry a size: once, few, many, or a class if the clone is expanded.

CASSVRGEGFF TGTGCCAGCAGCGTTAGGGGGGAAGGTTTCTTT . TRBJ1-1 TRBV11-2 .
CASSLDRGDNEQFF TGTGCCAGCAGCTTGGACAGGGGGGACAATGAGCAGTTCTTC TRBD1 TRBJ2-1 TRBV5-4 .
CASSPSRGNQPQHF TGTGCCAGCTCACCCTCTAGGGGCAATCAGCCCCAGCATTTT . TRBJ1-5 TRBV18 once
CAIRSAGVNNEQYF TGTGCCATCAGGTCGGCAGGGGTAAACAACGAGCAGTACTTC . TRBJ2-7 TRBV10-3 .
CASSVAQGTGELFF TGTGCCAGCAGCGTAGCTCAGGGCACCGGGGAGCTGTTTTTT . TRBJ2-2 TRBV9 .
CASSLRPGIDEQFF TGTGCCAGCAGTTTGCGACCGGGGATCGATGAGCAGTTCTTC . TRBJ2-1 TRBV27 .
CATSRRDRDQETQYF TGTGCCACCAGCAGAAGGGACCGCGACCAAGAGACCCAGTACTTC . TRBJ2-5 TRBV15 .
CASSSNRGLNSPLHF TGTGCCAGCAGCTCAAACAGGGGGCTGAATTCACCCCTCCACTTT TRBD1 TRBJ1-6 TRBV7-2 .
CASRDRGQSYEQYF TGTGCCAGCAGGGACAGGGGACAGTCCTACGAGCAGTACTTC TRBD1 TRBJ2-7 TRBV27 once
CASSPGGWRGNEQFF TGTGCCAGCAGCCCCGGAGGCTGGAGGGGCAATGAGCAGTTCTTC . TRBJ2-1 TRBV27 .
CASSLFSIGDSYEQYF TGTGCCAGCAGCCTGTTCTCGATAGGGGACTCCTACGAGCAGTACTTC . TRBJ2-7 TRBV11-2 .
CASSPDKGMNTEAFF TGTGCCAGCAGCCCAGACAAGGGGATGAACACTGAAGCTTTCTTT . TRBJ1-1 TRBV7-9 .
CASSQRYGSSYEQYF TGTGCCAGCAGCCAAAGGTACGGGAGCTCCTACGAGCAGTACTTC . TRBJ2-7 TRBV4-2 once
CASIGPRVEQFF TGTGCCAGCATCGGGCCCCGGGTGGAGCAGTTCTTC . TRBJ2-1 TRBV6-1 .
CASSVHGLAASYEQYF TGTGCCAGCAGTGTCCACGGACTAGCGGCCTCCTACGAGCAGTACTTC TRBD2 TRBJ2-7 TRBV27 .
CASSTQVTGYTF TGTGCCAGCAGCACCCAGGTTACGGGCTACACCTTC . TRBJ1-2 TRBV13 .
CASSEGPFYEQYF TGTGCCAGCAGTGAAGGACCCTTCTACGAGCAGTACTTC . TRBJ2-7 TRBV7-9 .
CSVETSGATYEQYF TGCAGCGTCGAAACTAGCGGGGCTACCTACGAGCAGTACTTC TRBD2 TRBJ2-7 TRBV29-1 .
CAWSVEAFLYNEQFF TGTGCCTGGAGTGTGGAAGCTTTTCTCTACAATGAGCAGTTCTTC . TRBJ2-1 TRBV30 once
CASSLTVYEQYF TGTGCCAGCAGCTTAACCGTCTACGAGCAGTACTTC . TRBJ2-7 TRBV7-9 .
CASSNLALADYEQYF TGTGCCAGCAGTAATCTAGCGCTCGCGGACTACGAGCAGTACTTC . TRBJ2-7 TRBV27 .
CASSRGGYEAFF TGTGCCAGCAGCCGAGGGGGGTATGAAGCTTTCTTT . TRBJ1-1 TRBV7-8 .
CASSLGGGSSYEQYF TGTGCCAGCAGCTTGGGAGGCGGGAGCTCCTACGAGCAGTACTTC TRBD2 TRBJ2-7 TRBV7-3 once
CASSPDSNYEQYF TGTGCCAGCAGCCCGGACAGTAACTACGAGCAGTACTTC . TRBJ2-7 TRBV7-2 .
CAISESFSGGNGYTF TGTGCCATCAGTGAGTCGTTCAGTGGGGGGAATGGCTACACCTTC . TRBJ1-2 TRBV10-3 .
CASSLTRGETQYF TGTGCCAGCAGCCTCACCCGGGGCGAGACCCAGTACTTC . TRBJ2-5 TRBV13 once
CASSPSIVWQFF TGTGCCAGCAGCCCTTCAATAGTGTGGCAGTTCTTC . TRBJ2-1 TRBV7-9 .
CASSLTSGRHNEQFF TGTGCCAGCAGCTTGACTAGCGGGAGACACAATGAGCAGTTCTTC TRBD2 TRBJ2-1 TRBV7-9 .
CASSELGLAYEQYF TGTGCCAGCAGTGAATTAGGACTCGCCTACGAGCAGTACTTC . TRBJ2-7 TRBV25-1 .
CASRPLRLESGNTIYF TGTGCCAGCAGACCTTTAAGGCTAGAGTCTGGAAACACCATATATTTT . TRBJ1-3 TRBV28 .
CASSSRDPMGEQYF TGTGCCAGCAGCTCCCGGGACCCTATGGGCGAGCAGTACTTC . TRBJ2-7 TRBV11-3 .
CASSIAGDTDTQYF TGTGCCAGCAGTATAGCGGGGGACACAGATACGCAGTATTTT TRBD2 TRBJ2-3 TRBV6-5 .
CASSLRQKSSYEQYF TGTGCCAGCAGCTTACGACAGAAGTCCTCCTACGAGCAGTACTTC . TRBJ2-7 TRBV7-8 .
CASSPDPGSQETQYF TGTGCCAGCAGTCCCGACCCCGGGAGCCAAGAGACCCAGTACTTC . TRBJ2-5 TRBV2 .
CASSLSSGRTDTQYF TGTGCCAGCAGTTTGTCTAGCGGGAGGACAGATACGCAGTATTTT TRBD2 TRBJ2-3 TRBV28 .
CASSALSGPQHF TGTGCCAGCAGTGCACTTTCAGGGCCCCAGCATTTT . TRBJ1-5 TRBV11-2 .
CASSLTPREVHNEQFF TGTGCCAGCAGTTTAACCCCCCGGGAGGTCCACAATGAGCAGTTCTTC TRBD2 TRBJ2-1 TRBV27 .
CASSVPSGTGELFF TGTGCCAGCAGCGTCCCTAGCGGCACCGGGGAGCTGTTTTTT TRBD2 TRBJ2-2 TRBV9 .
CATLRTSGAYEQYF TGTGCCACCCTCAGGACTAGCGGAGCCTACGAGCAGTACTTC . TRBJ2-7 TRBV21-1 .
CASSLGQGYGYTF TGTGCCAGCAGTTTAGGGCAGGGCTATGGCTACACCTTC . TRBJ1-2 TRBV27 .
CASSPRPEGPDTQYF TGTGCCAGCAGCCCACGACCAGAAGGACCAGATACGCAGTATTTT . TRBJ2-3 TRBV11-2 .
CASSFPPDAHTCFWDDNQPQHF TGTGCCAGCAGTTTCCCCCCTGATGCTCATACTTGTTTTTGGGACGACAATCAGCCCCAGCATTTT . TRBJ1-5 TRBV27 .
CASSQRRTQETQYF TGTGCCAGCAGCCAAAGGCGAACCCAAGAGACCCAGTACTTC . TRBJ2-5 TRBV13 .
CASSLGGDTDEKLFF TGTGCCAGCAGCTTGGGAGGGGACACTGATGAAAAACTGTTTTTT . TRBJ1-4 TRBV7-9 .
CASSPRTQNTDTQYF TGTGCCAGCAGCCCCCGGACACAAAACACAGATACGCAGTATTTT . TRBJ2-3 TRBV7-9 .
CASSERGPTYEQYF TGTGCCAGCAGTGAAAGGGGACCTACCTACGAGCAGTACTTC . TRBJ2-7 TRBV2 .
CASSLDTWDPEAFF TGTGCCAGCAGCTTAGACACTTGGGACCCTGAAGCTTTCTTT . TRBJ1-1 TRBV7-2 .
CASLRGFEQYF TGTGCCAGCCTTAGGGGTTTCGAGCAGTACTTC . TRBJ2-7 TRBV6-6 .
CASSLSGPGLINYEQYF TGTGCCAGCAGCTTATCGGGCCCGGGACTCATAAACTACGAGCAGTACTTC . TRBJ2-7 TRBV11-1 .
CASSSGTTNTGELFF TGTGCCAGCAGCAGTGGGACAACGAACACCGGGGAGCTGTTTTTT . TRBJ2-2 TRBV9 .
CASSLQGDALREQYF TGTGCCAGCAGTCTGCAGGGGGACGCCCTGAGGGAGCAGTACTTC TRBD1 TRBJ2-7 TRBV2 .
CASSDLGGSNQPQHF TGTGCCAGCAGTGATCTCGGGGGGAGCAATCAGCCCCAGCATTTT . TRBJ1-5 TRBV2 .
CASSPWTGDEETQYF TGTGCCAGCAGTCCTTGGACAGGGGACGAGGAGACCCAGTACTTC TRBD1 TRBJ2-5 TRBV28 .
CASSFWAGAGNEQFF TGTGCCAGCAGCTTTTGGGCGGGAGCGGGGAATGAGCAGTTCTTC TRBD2 TRBJ2-1 TRBV7-3 .
CASSLFLSEQYF TGTGCCAGCAGCTTATTTTTGAGCGAGCAGTACTTC . TRBJ2-7 TRBV7-2 .
CASRSTGFSGNTIYF TGTGCCAGCAGGTCTACAGGGTTCTCTGGAAACACCATATATTTT . TRBJ1-3 TRBV6-6 .
CAWSNPTGVGYEQYF TGTGCCTGGAGTAACCCGACGGGTGTAGGCTACGAGCAGTACTTC . TRBJ2-7 TRBV30 .